This TCR beta chain was documented in a study of blood T cell repertoires in COVID-19. Study as a whole: Nucleic acid was either cDNA or gDNA, and it came from T cells, B-cell-depleted T cells, or PBMCs.

This clone has just a few counts. The protocol was immunoSEQ multiplex PCR, while the TCRdb copy is restricted to in-frame clones and leaves out a portion. This table holds some 250,000 clones, roughly nine tenths found once. The germline V gene encodes CDR1 SGHRS and CDR2 YFSETQ. J gave up 3 bases and V 2 bases, and 4 bases lay outside the gene matches. This CDR3 has 14 residues. Recruited during active infection, patients (from Seattle) were subsequently followed longitudinally. This clonotype originated in a young woman with COVID-19, enrolled during active disease. The chain employs TRBV5-1 and TRBJ2-5; 7 bases match TRBD1. The sequencing sample was made of peripheral blood. This CDR3 reads CASSFLGTEETQYF. DNA for the CDR3: TGCGCCAGCAGCTTCTTGGGGACAGAAGAGACCCAGTACTTC. Based on the CDR3 plus reference TRBV5-1 and TRBJ2-5, the full variable domain is KAGVTQTPRYLIKTRGQQVTLSCSPISGHRSVSWYQQTPGQGLQFLFEYFSETQRNKGNFPGRFSGRQFSNSRSEMNVSTLELGDSALYLCASSFLGTEETQYFGPGTRLLVL.